The 27 T cell receptor beta chains below all came from one sample that was sequenced in a study of neoadjuvant anti-PD-1 for oral cavity cancer. TCRdb's table, derived via immunoSEQ multiplex PCR, lists solely in-frame clones and lacks some. Found here are 15,000 to 20,000 clones, approximately 68% of them singletons; the top ten hold approximately 2.6%. Sequenced material: PBMCs, taken before nivolumab (anti-PD-1) treatment. These receptors came from a person between 40 and 85 years old with oral cavity squamous cell carcinoma.

This clone has more than one count but fewer than ten. The chain carries TRBV2 and TRBJ1-5; TRBD1 might be the D (5 bases). The CDR3 totals 15 residues. Trimming left V 3 bases short and J 1 base short, with 10 bases between. Germline loops: CDR1 SNHLY, CDR2 FYNNEI. The CDR3: CASSEGLWSNQPQHF. CDR3 nucleotide sequence: TGTGCCAGCAGTGAGGGACTTTGGAGCAATCAGCCCCAGCATTTT.

This clone was found once. The V and J genes are TRBV5-4 and TRBJ2-5; D is ambiguous. This CDR3 contains 13 residues. Trimming removed 0 bases at V and 7 bases at J, with 10 bases between. CDR1 and CDR2 (germline): SGHNT, YYREEE (reference sequence). The CDR3 nucleotides read TGTGCCAGCAGCTTGGGGACCTTCGGGACCCAGTACTTC. Translation gives CASSLGTFGTQYF.

The chain is built from TRBV5-1 and TRBJ2-7, with D possibly TRBD2 on 5 matching bases. The germline CDR1 and CDR2 sequences are SGHRS and YFSETQ. This CDR3 spans 14 amino acids. The V and J ends lost 5 bases and 2 bases respectively, with 14 bases between them. The CDR3 DNA reads TGCGCCAGCAGTCCTCTCCGGGATCCCTACGAGCAGTACTTC. This encodes CASSPLRDPYEQYF. Based on the CDR3 plus reference TRBV5-1 and TRBJ2-7, the full variable domain is KAGVTQTPRYLIKTRGQQVTLSCSPISGHRSVSWYQQTPGQGLQFLFEYFSETQRNKGNFPGRFSGRQFSNSRSEMNVSTLELGDSALYLCASSPLRDPYEQYFGPGTRLTVT.

In its sample, this clone is medium-sized. This chain connects TRBV6-6 to TRBJ1-1, with a possible D match to TRBD1 (6 bases). This CDR3 spans 16 amino acids. Germline CDR1 reads MNHNY; CDR2 reads SVGAGI (reference sequence). The V end was cut by 6 bases, the J end by 1 base, with 18 bases between. The CDR3 loop reads CASRPLTGMENTEAFF. CDR3 coding DNA: TGTGCCAGCAGGCCCCTAACAGGGATGGAGAACACTGAAGCTTTCTTT.

The V gene is TRBV2, the J gene TRBJ2-1; TRBD2 matches at 10 bases. This CDR3 region has 16 residues. Germline CDR1 and CDR2: SNHLY and FYNNEI. V was pared by 6 bases and J by 2 bases, with 7 bases of the junction left unmatched. CDR3 amino acids: CASSLTSGVTYNEQFF. The CDR3 coding sequence is TGTGCCAGCAGCCTAACTAGCGGGGTTACCTACAATGAGCAGTTCTTC.

The rearrangement uses TRBV6-5 and TRBJ2-7; 9 bases match TRBD2. CDR1 and CDR2 (germline): MNHEY, SVGAGI. Trimming at V came to 0 bases and at J to 1 base, leaving 4 bases not matched to a gene. There are 16 residues in the CDR3. The CDR3: CASSYSASGTSYEQYF. The CDR3 DNA sequence: TGTGCCAGCAGTTACTCGGCTAGCGGGACGTCCTACGAGCAGTACTTC.

The chain employs TRBV11-3 and TRBJ1-1; possibly TRBD1 for D (6 bases). Germline lookup yields CDR1 SGHNT and CDR2 YENEEA. Trimming shortened V by 3 bases and J by 4 bases, and 9 bases separated the two germline ends. The CDR3 length is 13 residues. The CDR3: CASSFNRVTEAFF. The CDR3, as DNA: TGTGCCAGCAGCTTTAACAGGGTCACTGAAGCTTTCTTT. The complete variable domain, with remaining parts taken from reference TRBV11-3 and TRBJ1-1, reads EAGVVQSPRYKIIEKKQPVAFWCNPISGHNTLYWYLQNLGQGPELLIRYENEEAVDDSQLPKDRFSAERLKGVDSTLKIQPAELGDSAVYLCASSFNRVTEAFFGQGTRLTVV.

The chain uses TRBV2 and TRBJ1-2; D unresolved. The V end lost 6 bases, the J end lost 0 bases, and 8 bases lay between the germline ends. The CDR3 runs 13 residues. CDR1 is SNHLY and CDR2 is FYNNEI in the germline V gene. CDR3 in amino acids: CASRGPANYGYTF. The CDR3 DNA reads as TGTGCCAGCAGGGGTCCCGCTAACTATGGCTACACCTTC. The full variable domain, its missing parts supplied by reference TRBV2 and TRBJ1-2, is EPEVTQTPSHQVTQMGQEVILRCVPISNHLYFYWYRQILGQKVEFLVSFYNNEISEKSEIFDDQFSVERPDGSNFTLKIRSTKLEDSAMYFCASRGPANYGYTFGSGTRLTVV.

The V and J genes are TRBV11-2 and TRBJ2-2; D is unresolved. The CDR3 covers 14 residues. The ends were cut back, 6 bases at V and 1 base at J, with 9 bases in the middle. The germline gives CDR1 SGHAT, CDR2 FQNNGV. The CDR3 reads CASSWVENTGELFF. CDR3 sequence (DNA): TGTGCCAGCAGTTGGGTGGAGAACACCGGGGAGCTGTTTTTT.

This chain uses TRBV11-3 with TRBJ1-2, with D tentatively TRBD1 (5 bases). This CDR3 comprises 15 residues. With 4 bases removed from V and 0 bases from J, the gap between germline ends came to 12 bases. Germline V gives CDR1 SGHNT, CDR2 YENEEA. This CDR3 is CASSSYSGPNYGYTF. The DNA for the CDR3 is TGTGCCAGCAGCTCCTATTCGGGACCTAACTATGGCTACACCTTC.

This clone has more than one count but fewer than ten. The V and J genes are TRBV2 and TRBJ2-7; 10 bases agree with TRBD1. Losses at the gene ends were 4 bases for V and 3 bases for J; bases not matched to a gene: 3. Germline CDR1 and CDR2: SNHLY and FYNNEI. This CDR3 has 14 residues. CDR3 DNA: TGTGCCAGCAGTGTGGGACAGGGGAGCTACGAGCAGTACTTC. It yields the protein CASSVGQGSYEQYF.

This clone came up a few times. J is TRBJ2-2 and V is TRBV28; TRBD2 aligns across 10 bases. The CDR3 is made up of 15 amino acids. CDR1 and CDR2 from the germline V gene are MDHEN and SYDVKM. The V gene end was trimmed by 7 bases and the J gene end by 6 bases; junction bases not matched to a gene: 8. Written as DNA, the CDR3 is TGTGCCAGCAAACAATCTAGCGGGAGTTCCGGGGAGCTGTTTTTT. It is translated as CASKQSSGSSGELFF.

This rearrangement joins TRBV19 to TRBJ1-2; D remains ambiguous. From germline, CDR1 is LNHDA and CDR2 SQIVND (reference sequence). The CDR3 runs 13 residues. Between the trimmed V and J ends, which lost 0 bases and 1 base, there was a span of 3 bases. CDR3 DNA: TGTGCCAGTAGTATAGACAGTAACTATGGCTACACCTTC. This codes for CASSIDSNYGYTF.

The chain couples TRBV25-1 to TRBJ2-7; either TRBD1 or TRBD2 may fit D (6 bases each). Germline V gene lookup returns CDR1 MGHDK and CDR2 SYGVNS. This CDR3 spans 14 amino acids. V was cut by 9 bases and J by 1 base, with 16 bases left in between. The CDR3 loop is CASLGGLSSYEQYF. The CDR3 nucleotides read TGTGCCAGTTTGGGGGGCTTATCTTCCTACGAGCAGTACTTC.

The rearrangement uses TRBV10-3 and TRBJ2-3; 8 bases agree with TRBD2. Germline V lookup: CDR1 ENHRY, CDR2 SYGVKD. CDR3 size: 15 residues. The V gene end was trimmed by 5 bases and the J gene end by 0 bases; junction bases not matched to a gene: 4. CDR3 nucleotides: TGTGCCATCAGTACGCCTAGCGGGAGCACAGATACGCAGTATTTT. Translation gives CAISTPSGSTDTQYF.

The chain links TRBV6-1 to TRBJ2-3; 8 positions match TRBD2. V was clipped by 8 bases and J by 6 bases; unmatched bases: 13. In germline, CDR1 is MNHNS, CDR2 SASEGT. The CDR3 is 15 residues long. CDR3 bases: TGTGCCAGCTCCCTTTGGGCGGGAGGACGTGATACGCAGTATTTT. Protein: CASSLWAGGRDTQYF.

V is TRBV25-1 and J is TRBJ2-3; D possibly uses TRBD1 or TRBD2 (5 bases each). This CDR3 is 14 amino acids long. CDR1 and CDR2 (germline): MGHDK, SYGVNS. V lost 5 bases and J lost 3, with 12 bases in between. The CDR3 DNA reads as TGTGCCAGCAGTTCGGGACCTGGGACAGATACGCAGTATTTT. This sequence encodes CASSSGPGTDTQYF.

This chain links TRBV11-1 with TRBJ2-3; the match to TRBD1 covers 7 bases. The CDR3 has 14 amino acids. Per the germline V gene, CDR1 is SGHAT and CDR2 is FQDESV (reference sequence). Losses at the gene ends were 4 bases for V and 7 bases for J; bases not matched to a gene: 8. The CDR3 sequence: CASSSSGTAYTQYF. The CDR3 coding sequence is TGTGCCAGCAGCTCCTCCGGGACAGCCTATACGCAGTATTTT.

The rearrangement links TRBV2 to TRBJ2-1; no firm D call. The CDR3 extends over 12 amino acids. CDR1 SNHLY and CDR2 FYNNEI come from the germline V gene. Deletions cut 5 bases from V and 9 bases from J, with 11 bases between. This chain's CDR3 is CASSFPPGEQFF. DNA for the CDR3: TGTGCCAGCAGTTTCCCCCCTGGTGAGCAGTTCTTC. The complete variable domain, with remaining parts taken from reference TRBV2 and TRBJ2-1, reads EPEVTQTPSHQVTQMGQEVILRCVPISNHLYFYWYRQILGQKVEFLVSFYNNEISEKSEIFDDQFSVERPDGSNFTLKIRSTKLEDSAMYFCASSFPPGEQFFGPGTRLTVL.

The V and J genes are TRBV2 and TRBJ2-5; 7 bases map to TRBD1. CDR3 length equals 13 residues. Trimming cost V 4 bases and J 2 bases; bases outside gene matches: 1. Germline V gives CDR1 SNHLY, CDR2 FYNNEI. CDR3 sequence reads: CASSGQGQETQYF. As DNA, the CDR3 is TGTGCCAGCAGTGGACAGGGACAAGAGACCCAGTACTTC.

The CDR3 nucleotides are TGTGCCAGCAGTCTGGGGACTAGCGGGAGGGTCTACGAGGAGGTT. It specifies CASSLGTSGRVYEEV. The rearrangement joins TRBV11-1 to TRBJ2-7; 16 bases match TRBD2. The CDR3 length is 15 residues. Germline assignment: CDR1 SGHAT and CDR2 FQDESV (reference sequence).

The rearrangement links TRBV6-4 to TRBJ2-1; TRBD2 agrees at 8 bases. Germline lookup yields CDR1 MRHNA and CDR2 SNTAGT. V shed 2 bases and J 4 bases; nucleotides not matched to a gene: 4. The CDR3 sequence is 15 residues long. This CDR3 is CASSDGLAGYNEQFF. In DNA, the CDR3 is TGTGCCAGCAGTGACGGTCTAGCGGGTTACAATGAGCAGTTCTTC.

The chain carries TRBV6-1 and TRBJ2-1; a possible D gene is TRBD2 (6 bases). Deletions cut 7 bases from V and 7 bases from J, with 14 bases between. Germline assignment: CDR1 MNHNS and CDR2 SASEGT. This CDR3 is built from 13 residues. CDR3 residues: CASTRMGGNEQFF. CDR3 coding DNA: TGTGCCAGCACTCGAATGGGGGGAAATGAGCAGTTCTTC.

The rearrangement joins TRBV7-9 to TRBJ2-1; 11 bases are a match to TRBD2. Losses at the gene ends were 3 bases for V and 2 bases for J; bases not matched to a gene: 6. Germline-derived CDR1 and CDR2 are SEHNR and FQNEAQ (reference sequence). This CDR3 region has 17 residues. CDR3 protein: CASSFYRLAGTYNEQFF. The CDR3 DNA reads TGTGCCAGCAGCTTCTACCGACTAGCGGGAACCTACAATGAGCAGTTCTTC.

This chain links TRBV28 with TRBJ2-2; D is possibly TRBD1 or TRBD2 (6 bases each). Germline V gene sequence: CDR1 MDHEN, CDR2 SYDVKM. The CDR3 extends over 15 amino acids. Trimming left V 11 bases short and J 6 bases short, with 22 bases between. The CDR3 sequence: CAASLGGYVAGELFF. DNA of the CDR3: TGTGCCGCAAGTCTAGGGGGGTATGTTGCCGGGGAGCTGTTTTTT.

The chain carries TRBV9 and TRBJ2-5; D unresolved. Germline CDR1 SGDLS, CDR2 YYNGEE. V lost 0 bases, J lost 4 bases, and 10 bases lay in between. The CDR3 is 14 amino acids. The CDR3 spells CASSVGGSTETQYF. The CDR3 DNA reads as TGTGCCAGCAGCGTAGGAGGTAGCACAGAGACCCAGTACTTC.

The chain links TRBV6-5 to TRBJ2-4; D is perhaps TRBD1 (6 bases). V lost 4 bases to trimming and J lost 5 bases, with 6 bases between them. This CDR3 has 12 residues. Germline CDR1 MNHEY, CDR2 SVGAGI. CDR3 nucleotides: TGTGCCAGCAGTTCAGGGGAAAACATTCAGTACTTC. This encodes CASSSGENIQYF.